Listed here are 29 T cell receptor beta chains from one sample, sequenced in a study of blood T cell repertoires in COVID-19. Clones were read by immunoSEQ multiplex PCR, and TCRdb kept only the in-frame ones, dropping some. The sample shows 65,000 to 95,000 clones, roughly nine tenths of them seen only once. The specimen was peripheral blood. These receptors originate from a man in his fifties or sixties with COVID-19, enrolled during active disease.

V is TRBV10-3 and J is TRBJ2-7; 7 positions agree with TRBD2. The J segment lost 9 bases and the V segment lost 10 bases, leaving 18 bases of the junction unmatched. Germline lookup yields CDR1 ENHRY and CDR2 SYGVKD. This CDR3 region has 14 residues. The CDR3 sequence: CATLGLPGAMRQYF. DNA for the CDR3: TGTGCCACCTTGGGACTACCTGGGGCGATGAGGCAGTACTTC.

This chain links TRBV11-2 with TRBJ2-3; 7 bases match TRBD1. V lost 2 bases to trimming and J lost 11 bases; unmatched junction nucleotides: 1. This CDR3 spans 11 amino acids. Germline assignment: CDR1 SGHAT and CDR2 FQNNGV. The chain's CDR3 is CASSLWDRQYF. The DNA for the CDR3 is TGTGCCAGCAGCTTATGGGACAGGCAGTATTTT.

This chain connects TRBV27 to TRBJ1-6; D may be TRBD1 (6 bases). CDR3 size: 15 residues. Germline V gene sequence: CDR1 MNHEY, CDR2 SMNVEV (reference sequence). The V and J ends lost 4 bases and 6 bases respectively, with 13 bases between them. The CDR3 bases are TGTGCCAGCAGTTCTTGGGACAATACTAATTCACCCCTCCACTTT. Its translation: CASSSWDNTNSPLHF.

This chain uses TRBV7-9 with TRBJ2-5; the match to TRBD1 covers 7 bases. Germline-derived CDR1 and CDR2 are SEHNR and FQNEAQ (reference sequence). The CDR3 runs 14 residues. The V gene end was trimmed by 5 bases and the J gene end by 2 bases; junction bases not matched to a gene: 5. DNA for the CDR3: TGTGCCAGCAGCCCGGGGACAGTGCAAGAGACCCAGTACTTC. Protein product: CASSPGTVQETQYF.

Concerning this clone: Other DNA sequences in the sample encode the same CDR3. The rearrangement joins TRBV19 to TRBJ1-5; TRBD1 aligns across 8 bases. J was trimmed by 2 bases and V by 6 bases; bases with no gene match: 3. Germline V gene data show CDR1 as LNHDA and CDR2 as SQIVND (reference sequence). The CDR3 runs 14 residues. The chain's CDR3 is CASSGQGGNQPQHF. The CDR3 region has the DNA TGTGCCAGTAGCGGACAGGGCGGCAATCAGCCCCAGCATTTT. The full variable domain, its missing parts supplied by reference TRBV19 and TRBJ1-5, is DGGITQSPKYLFRKEGQNVTLSCEQNLNHDAMYWYRQDPGQGLRLIYYSQIVNDFQKGDIAEGYSVSREKKESFPLTVTSAQKNPTAFYLCASSGQGGNQPQHFGDGTRLSIL.

The V gene is TRBV9, the J gene TRBJ2-1; D ambiguous. V lost 0 bases, J lost 4 bases, and 5 bases lay in between. Germline CDR1 reads SGDLS; CDR2 reads YYNGEE. The CDR3 contains 13 residues. The CDR3 region is CASSVAVYNEQFF. In nucleotides, the CDR3 is TGTGCCAGCAGCGTAGCGGTTTACAATGAGCAGTTCTTC.

The chain employs TRBV24-1 and TRBJ2-5; 7 nucleotides match TRBD1. Germline CDR1 reads KGHDR; CDR2 reads SFDVKD. CDR3 size: 14 residues. Trimming took 11 bases from V and 0 from J; bases not matched to a gene: 8. The CDR3 DNA reads as TGTGCCATCGCAACAGGGGTCAACCAAGAGACCCAGTACTTC. Its protein product is CAIATGVNQETQYF.

The chain employs TRBV6-6 and TRBJ2-7; 9 positions match TRBD1. Losses at the gene ends were 7 bases for V and 5 bases for J; bases not matched to a gene: 12. The CDR3 is made up of 15 amino acids. Germline V CDR1 and CDR2: MNHNY, SVGAGI (reference sequence). Here the CDR3 reads CASTPDGTGIDEQYV. The CDR3 DNA sequence: TGTGCCAGCACTCCCGATGGGACAGGGATCGACGAGCAGTACGTC.

The DNA for the CDR3 is TGTGCCAGCACTCTTCCGGGACAGGGGATCTATGGCTACACCTTC. Protein product: CASTLPGQGIYGYTF. The chain links TRBV6-4 to TRBJ1-2; TRBD1 matches 10 bases. Germline loops: CDR1 MRHNA, CDR2 SNTAGT. The CDR3 consists of 15 residues. With 7 bases clipped from V and 4 bases from J, the junction kept 9 bases outside the gene matches.

The chain joins TRBV7-9 to TRBJ2-1, with TRBD2 identical over 10 bases. This CDR3 has 18 amino acids. V lost 5 bases to trimming and J lost 3 bases; unmatched junction nucleotides: 13. Germline values: CDR1 SEHNR, CDR2 FQNEAQ (reference sequence). DNA for the CDR3: TGTGCCAGCAGCGTCCGTGGTGTAGGGACTAGCGACTACAATGAGCAGTTCTTC. Protein product: CASSVRGVGTSDYNEQFF.

The gene calls are TRBV28 and TRBJ2-5; 7 bases are shared with TRBD2. This CDR3 contains 15 residues. The germline V gene has CDR1 MDHEN and CDR2 SYDVKM. V trimming: 6 bases; J trimming: 5 bases; junction bases outside the gene matches: 12. The CDR3 DNA is TGTGCCAGCAGCCCACGACTGGGCGGGAGTGAGACCCAGTACTTC. Its protein is CASSPRLGGSETQYF. Full variable domain (rest looked up from reference TRBV28 and TRBJ2-5): DVKVTQSSRYLVKRTGEKVFLECVQDMDHENMFWYRQDPGLGLRLIYFSYDVKMKEKGDIPEGYSVSREKKERFSLILESASTNQTSMYLCASSPRLGGSETQYFGPGTRLLVL.

The chain carries TRBV30 and TRBJ2-5, with no clear D. The CDR3 length is 13 residues. V was shortened by 0 bases and J by 4 bases, with 9 bases between the two germline ends. Germline loops: CDR1 GTSNPN, CDR2 SVGIG (reference sequence). This CDR3 reads CAWSVQPRETQYF. The DNA of the CDR3 is TGTGCCTGGAGTGTACAGCCCAGAGAGACCCAGTACTTC.

The gene calls are TRBV7-2 and TRBJ2-7; TRBD2 agrees at 11 bases. The CDR3 sequence is 13 residues long. V lost 6 bases to trimming and J lost 4 bases; unmatched junction nucleotides: 2. CDR1 and CDR2 from the germline V gene are SGHTA and FQGNSA. CDR3 DNA: TGTGCCAGCAGAGCTAGCGGGAGGTACGAGCAGTACTTC. This translates into CASRASGRYEQYF.

The CDR3 nucleotides read TGTGCCAGCAGCTTGGCCCGGAGCCCCTACGAGCAGTACTTC. Protein product: CASSLARSPYEQYF. The genes are TRBV5-5 and TRBJ2-7; no clear D gene. The length of the CDR3 is 14 residues. V was trimmed by 0 bases and J by 2 bases, leaving 9 bases between them. From germline, CDR1 is SGHKS and CDR2 YYEKEE (reference sequence).

The chain has TRBV5-1 and TRBJ1-1, with D maybe TRBD1 (6 bases). The CDR3 covers 13 residues. The ends were cut back, 0 bases at V and 4 bases at J, with 7 bases in the middle. From germline, CDR1 is SGHRS and CDR2 YFSETQ. As DNA, the CDR3 is TGCGCCAGCAGCTTGGGGGGGCTCACTGAAGCTTTCTTT. This encodes CASSLGGLTEAFF.

The chain joins TRBV29-1 to TRBJ2-7; TRBD2 aligns across 11 bases. This CDR3 is 17 amino acids long. V gave up 2 bases and J gave up 4 bases; unmatched junction bases: 13. The germline V gene has CDR1 SQVTM and CDR2 ANQGSEA. The CDR3 DNA follows: TGCAGCGTTGAAACGGGTAGCGGGAGGGTTCCTATTTACGAGCAGTACGTC. Translating it yields CSVETGSGRVPIYEQYV.

The CDR3 DNA reads as TGTGCCAGCAGCCCGCCAGGGGGCAGTGGTGAAGCTTTCTTT. It codes for CASSPPGGSGEAFF. The chain employs TRBV5-6 and TRBJ1-1, with TRBD1 matching over 8 bases. The CDR3 is made up of 14 amino acids. V lost 4 bases and J lost 7; bases outside the gene matches: 9. CDR1 is SGHDT, CDR2 YYEEEE, per germline.

This sequence joins TRBV7-8 and TRBJ2-3, with 11 bases aligning to TRBD2. This CDR3 is built from 14 residues. J was trimmed by 3 bases and V by 5 bases; bases with no gene match: 1. CDR1 SGHVS and CDR2 FQNEAQ come from the germline V gene. The CDR3 loop reads CASSRTSGTDTQYF. CDR3 DNA sequence: TGTGCCAGCAGCCGGACTAGCGGGACAGATACGCAGTATTTT.

The chain combines TRBV30 with TRBJ2-2; 10 bases fit TRBD2. Unmatched junction bases numbered 1, after V lost 2 bases and J lost 1 base. This CDR3 is built from 15 residues. CDR1 GTSNPN and CDR2 SVGIG come from the germline V gene (reference sequence). CDR3 DNA sequence: TGTGCCTGGAGTCGGACTAGCGGGAACACCGGGGAGCTGTTTTTT. It yields the protein CAWSRTSGNTGELFF.

The rearrangement joins TRBV5-8 to TRBJ1-1; the D gene is possibly TRBD1 (5 bases). V lost 2 bases to trimming and J lost 3 bases, with 5 bases between them. The CDR3 runs 12 residues. Germline CDR1 is SGHTS and CDR2 is YDEGEE. The CDR3 loop reads CASSLGDTEAFF. The DNA of the CDR3 is TGTGCCAGCAGCTTAGGGGACACTGAAGCTTTCTTT.

The J gene is TRBJ1-1, the V gene TRBV28; 7 nucleotides line up with TRBD1. With 3 bases clipped from V and 5 bases from J, the junction kept 6 bases outside the gene matches. The CDR3 has 14 amino acids. Germline V gene data show CDR1 as MDHEN and CDR2 as SYDVKM. The CDR3 reads CASSLGPRGTEAFF. Here the CDR3 DNA reads TGTGCCAGCAGTTTGGGGCCCAGGGGGACTGAAGCTTTCTTT.

The chain uses TRBV11-2 and TRBJ2-3; D gene unclear. Deletions cut 5 bases from V and 3 bases from J, with 3 bases between. CDR1 and CDR2 from the germline V gene are SGHAT and FQNNGV. The CDR3 runs 11 residues. The CDR3 coding sequence is TGTGCCAGCAGCCTTACAGATACGCAGTATTTT. Translation: CASSLTDTQYF.

The chain uses TRBV27 and TRBJ2-2; D is ambiguous. The V gene's germline CDR1 is MNHEY and CDR2 SMNVEV (reference sequence). The germline V and J ends were trimmed by 0 bases and 3 bases, with 2 bases remaining between them. The CDR3 extends over 13 amino acids. The CDR3 DNA reads as TGTGCCAGCAGTTTATCCTACACCGGGGAGCTGTTTTTT. Translated: CASSLSYTGELFF.

The CDR3: CASSVDSLEQFF. Written as DNA, the CDR3 is TGTGCCAGCAGCGTAGATTCACTTGAGCAGTTCTTC. The J gene is TRBJ2-1, the V gene TRBV9, with D unresolved. Germline V gene data show CDR1 as SGDLS and CDR2 as YYNGEE. V was clipped by 0 bases and J by 9 bases, with 7 bases between them. This CDR3 comprises 12 residues.

There are a few counts of this clone. The chain couples TRBV28 to TRBJ2-5; a weak D match, TRBD2 (6 bases). Germline V lookup: CDR1 MDHEN, CDR2 SYDVKM. CDR3 size: 13 residues. Between the trimmed V and J ends, which lost 7 bases and 7 bases, there was a span of 16 bases. The CDR3 region is CASILVSGGTQYF. In nucleotides, the CDR3 is TGTGCCAGCATTCTGGTTAGCGGAGGGACCCAGTACTTC.

V and J are TRBV19 and TRBJ2-5; D unclear. Germline lookup yields CDR1 LNHDA and CDR2 SQIVND (reference sequence). Trimming took 3 bases from V and 0 from J, leaving 11 bases between them. The CDR3 extends over 15 amino acids. The CDR3 sequence: CASSIQIDYQETQYF. CDR3 nucleotide sequence: TGTGCCAGTAGTATTCAGATCGATTACCAAGAGACCCAGTACTTC.

CDR3 sequence: CASSPPGRNTEAFF. The CDR3 DNA reads TGTGCCAGCAGCCCACCGGGGAGAAACACTGAAGCTTTCTTT. The rearrangement links TRBV5-4 to TRBJ1-1; D remains ambiguous. This CDR3 has 14 residues. Trimming took off 4 bases at V and 2 bases at J, with 12 bases between the two ends. Germline values: CDR1 SGHNT, CDR2 YYREEE (reference sequence).

The chain is built from TRBV5-5 and TRBJ2-3, with D hard to call. From germline, CDR1 is SGHKS and CDR2 YYEKEE (reference sequence). This CDR3 comprises 14 residues. Deletions cut 1 base from V and 0 bases from J, with 6 bases between. CDR3 region: CASSLNPSTDTQYF. As DNA, the CDR3 is TGTGCCAGCAGCTTGAATCCTAGCACAGATACGCAGTATTTT.

The CDR3 bases are TGTGCCTGGAGTAACAGGGGTCTGGATTCACCCCTCCACTTT. Its translation is CAWSNRGLDSPLHF. The J gene is TRBJ1-6, the V gene TRBV30, with 7 bases fitting TRBD1. In germline, CDR1 is GTSNPN, CDR2 SVGIG (reference sequence). This CDR3 comprises 14 residues. V lost 2 bases, J lost 8 bases, and 6 bases stayed unmatched.